This T cell receptor (beta chain) appears in the sequencing data of a study of blood T cell repertoires in COVID-19. This clone occurred a few times. Original analysis: The authors estimated nucleated cell counts from reference gene primer amplification. Method: immunoSEQ multiplex PCR; TCRdb's copy keeps in-frame clones and lacks some. V and J calls plus clone size are reproduced from that table; the DNA served to infer D and trimming. This table has roughly 500,000 clones, about 91% appearing once. Per the germline V gene, CDR1 is SGHAT and CDR2 is FQNNGV. V gave up 6 bases and J gave up 8 bases; unmatched junction bases: 12. This CDR3 is 15 amino acids long.

The sequence was collected from a man aged 18-30 years with COVID-19, enrolled during active disease. What was sequenced was peripheral blood. The chain employs TRBV11-2 and TRBJ1-4, with 7 bases identical to TRBD1. The CDR3 nucleotides read TGTGCCAGCAGTAATAACGAGGGGGCTTGGGAAAAACTGTTTTTT. Its translation: CASSNNEGAWEKLFF.